This record looks at one TCR beta chain sequence and its context. This PCR relied on a set of 60 Vbeta primers and 13 Jbeta primers. Sequenced by immunoSEQ multiplex PCR; TCRdb stores in-frame clones only, minus some. This table has approximately 150,000 clones, more than 80% appearing once. This entry comes from a study of cytomegalovirus exposure and HLA in healthy donors. The CDR3 is 13 residues long. The germline gives CDR1 SGHDN, CDR2 FVKESK. V lost 1 base and J lost 3, with 7 bases in between. This sequence joins TRBV14 and TRBJ2-7, with a tentative D call TRBD2 (6 bases). The material sequenced was PBMCs. The sequence came from a woman aged 18-30 years in good health and CMV-seropositive. CDR3 residues: CASSQAGDYEQYF. CDR3 coding DNA: TGTGCCAGCAGCCAAGCGGGGGACTACGAGCAGTACTTC.